The 6 T cell receptor beta chains listed next were all sequenced from one sample in a study of control samples from healthy donors and cancer patients. The table came from immunoSEQ multiplex PCR; TCRdb's copy has only in-frame clones and leaves some out. The data hold 100,000 to 150,000 clones, with approximately 94% observed a single time. What was sequenced was blood. These receptors originate from a man aged 25 to 45 in good health.

The chain joins TRBV5-1 to TRBJ1-2, with no clear D. Germline CDR1 is SGHRS and CDR2 is YFSETQ. The V gene lost 0 bases and the J gene lost 0 bases, with 3 bases spanning the gap. The CDR3 length is 13 residues. The DNA of the CDR3 is TGCGCCAGCAGCTTGGGGACTAACTATGGCTACACCTTC. It specifies CASSLGTNYGYTF.

CDR3 amino acids: CASNSGQSYNEQFF. DNA of the CDR3: TGTGCCAGCAACTCAGGACAGTCCTACAATGAGCAGTTCTTC. This chain uses TRBV7-9 with TRBJ2-1; maybe TRBD1 (6 bases). CDR3 length: 14 residues. Germline assignment: CDR1 SEHNR and CDR2 FQNEAQ (reference sequence). The V end was cut by 7 bases, the J end by 1 base, with 11 bases between. Drawing the rest from reference TRBV7-9 and TRBJ2-1, the complete variable domain is DTGVSQNPRHKITKRGQNVTFRCDPISEHNRLYWYRQTLGQGPEFLTYFQNEAQLEKSRLLSDRFSAERPKGSFSTLEIQRTEQGDSAMYLCASNSGQSYNEQFFGPGTRLTVL.

V is TRBV5-1 and J is TRBJ1-4; weak D call: TRBD1 (5 bases). This CDR3 is 15 amino acids long. The germline V gene has CDR1 SGHRS and CDR2 YFSETQ. V shed 5 bases and J shed 1 base, with 12 bases lying between them. The CDR3 sequence is CASSIGQGTNEKLFF. CDR3 sequence (DNA): TGCGCCAGCAGTATTGGGCAGGGAACTAATGAAAAACTGTTTTTT.

V usage is TRBV27 and J usage is TRBJ1-5, with TRBD1 identical over 12 bases. The CDR3 sequence is 14 residues long. V was clipped by 11 bases and J by 7 bases; unmatched bases: 9. Germline V lookup: CDR1 MNHEY, CDR2 SMNVEV (reference sequence). The CDR3 is CAPPGTGGRQPQHF. The DNA for the CDR3 is TGTGCCCCCCCCGGGACAGGGGGCCGACAGCCCCAGCATTTT.

As regards this clone: A junction boundary mismatches the germline segment, possibly from a read error. The gene calls are TRBV6-4 and TRBJ1-2, with 10 bases aligning to TRBD1. This CDR3 is 18 amino acids long. Germline V gene lookup returns CDR1 MRHNA and CDR2 SNTAGT. DNA for the CDR3: TGTGTCAGCAGTGACTCGTTCTTTTCCGGGACAGGGGTGCGAGGCTACACCTTC. It is translated as CVSSDSFFSGTGVRGYTF.

This chain joins TRBV6-2 or TRBV6-3 and TRBJ1-1; D may be TRBD1 (5 bases). CDR1 MNHEY and CDR2 SVGEGT come from the germline V gene. The CDR3 sequence is 12 residues long. V was trimmed by 4 bases and J by 4 bases, leaving 7 bases between them. Here the CDR3 reads CASSSRGTEAFF. In nucleotides, the CDR3 is TGTGCCAGCAGTTCGAGGGGCACTGAAGCTTTCTTT.